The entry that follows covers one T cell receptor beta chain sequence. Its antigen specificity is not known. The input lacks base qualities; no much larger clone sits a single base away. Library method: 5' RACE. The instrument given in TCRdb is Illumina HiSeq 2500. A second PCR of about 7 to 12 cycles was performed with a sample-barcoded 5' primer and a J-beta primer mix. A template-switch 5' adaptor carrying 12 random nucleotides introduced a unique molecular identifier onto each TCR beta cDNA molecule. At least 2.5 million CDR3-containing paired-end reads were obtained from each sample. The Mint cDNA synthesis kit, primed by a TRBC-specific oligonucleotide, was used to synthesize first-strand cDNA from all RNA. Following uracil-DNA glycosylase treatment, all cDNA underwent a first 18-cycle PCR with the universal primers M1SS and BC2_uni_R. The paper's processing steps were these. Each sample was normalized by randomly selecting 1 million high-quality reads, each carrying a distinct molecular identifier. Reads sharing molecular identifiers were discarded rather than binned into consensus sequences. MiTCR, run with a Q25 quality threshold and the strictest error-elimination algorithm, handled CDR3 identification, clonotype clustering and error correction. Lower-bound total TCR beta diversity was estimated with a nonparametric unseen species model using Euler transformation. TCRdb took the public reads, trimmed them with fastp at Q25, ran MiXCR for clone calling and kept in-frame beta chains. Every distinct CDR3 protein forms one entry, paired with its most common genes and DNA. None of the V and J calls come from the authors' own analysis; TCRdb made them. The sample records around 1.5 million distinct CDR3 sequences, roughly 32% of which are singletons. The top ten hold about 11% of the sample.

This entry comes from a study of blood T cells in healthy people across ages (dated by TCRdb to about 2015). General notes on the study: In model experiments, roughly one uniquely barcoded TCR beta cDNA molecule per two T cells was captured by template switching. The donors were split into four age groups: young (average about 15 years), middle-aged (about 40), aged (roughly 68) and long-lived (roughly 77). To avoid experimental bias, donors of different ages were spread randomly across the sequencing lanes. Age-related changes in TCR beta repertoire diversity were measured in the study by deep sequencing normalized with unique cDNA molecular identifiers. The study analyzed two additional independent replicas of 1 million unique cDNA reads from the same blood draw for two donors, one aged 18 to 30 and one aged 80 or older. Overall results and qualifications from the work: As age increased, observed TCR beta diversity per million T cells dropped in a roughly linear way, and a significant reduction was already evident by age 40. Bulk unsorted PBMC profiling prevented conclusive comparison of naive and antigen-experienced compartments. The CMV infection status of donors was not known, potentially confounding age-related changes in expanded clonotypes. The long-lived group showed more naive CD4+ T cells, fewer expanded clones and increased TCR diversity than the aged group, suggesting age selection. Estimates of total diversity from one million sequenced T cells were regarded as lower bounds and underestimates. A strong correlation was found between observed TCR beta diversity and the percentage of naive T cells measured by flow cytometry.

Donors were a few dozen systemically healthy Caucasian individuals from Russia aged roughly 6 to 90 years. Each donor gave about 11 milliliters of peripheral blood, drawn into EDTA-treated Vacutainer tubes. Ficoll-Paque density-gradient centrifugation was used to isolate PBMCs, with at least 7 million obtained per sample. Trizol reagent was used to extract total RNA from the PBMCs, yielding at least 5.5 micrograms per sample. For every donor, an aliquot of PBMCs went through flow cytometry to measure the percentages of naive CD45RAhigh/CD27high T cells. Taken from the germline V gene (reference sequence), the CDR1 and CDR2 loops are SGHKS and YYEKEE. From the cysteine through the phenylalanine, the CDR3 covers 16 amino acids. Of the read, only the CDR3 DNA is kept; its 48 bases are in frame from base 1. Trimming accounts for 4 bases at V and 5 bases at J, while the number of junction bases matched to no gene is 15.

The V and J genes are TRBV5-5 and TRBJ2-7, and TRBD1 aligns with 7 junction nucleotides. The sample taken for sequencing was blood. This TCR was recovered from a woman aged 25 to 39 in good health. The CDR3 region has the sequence CASSPSRAGGYHEQYF. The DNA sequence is TGTGCCAGCAGCCCCTCTCGGGCAGGGGGATACCACGAGCAGTACTTC.